Listed below are T cell receptor beta chains from one sample, sequenced in a study of T cells after yellow fever vaccination. TCRdb itself ran the 5' RACE reads through MiXCR, one entry per CDR3 protein. Seen here are 400,000 or so distinct CDR3 sequences, under 14% observed once, and the top ten hold around 19%. Sequencing was performed on PBMCs, taken on the day of the first yellow fever vaccination. The receptors were sampled from a young man who received the YFV17D yellow fever vaccine. Both conserved end residues are part of each CDR3. Fields, in order: J gene, clone size, D gene, V gene, CDR3 DNA, CDR3 protein. A D gene is named only where the DNA matches it firmly. Clone size is stated in some rows and not others, as once, few, many or a class when expanded.

J: TRBJ2-3
size: NA
D: NA
V: TRBV4-1
DNA: TGCGCCAGCAGCCAAGATCAGTCCTACACAGATACGCAGTATTTT
CDR3: CASSQDQSYTDTQYF

J: TRBJ1-5
size: many
D: NA
V: TRBV4-2
DNA: TGTGCCAGCAGCCAAGAGTGGGGCGGCCAGCCCCAGCATTTT
CDR3: CASSQEWGGQPQHF

J: TRBJ2-6
size: few
D: NA
V: TRBV12-5
DNA: TGTGCTAGTGGTTTGCCGAGCTCTGGGGCCAACGTCCTGACTTTC
CDR3: CASGLPSSGANVLTF

J: TRBJ2-7
size: NA
D: NA
V: TRBV20-1
DNA: TGCAGTGCTAGAGGGGCAGGAACCTACGAGCAGTACTTC
CDR3: CSARGAGTYEQYF

J: TRBJ2-2
size: NA
D: NA
V: TRBV9
DNA: TGTGCCAGCAGCGTCACCGGGACACCCGGGGAGCTGTTTTTT
CDR3: CASSVTGTPGELFF

J: TRBJ2-2
size: few
D: TRBD1
V: TRBV18
DNA: TGTGCCAGCTCAACAGGGACAGGGGAGAACACCGGGGAGCTGTTTTTT
CDR3: CASSTGTGENTGELFF

J: TRBJ1-1
size: many
D: NA
V: TRBV20-1
DNA: TGCAGTGCTAGAGATGGAAGGGAAATGAACACTGAAGCTTTCTTT
CDR3: CSARDGREMNTEAFF

J: TRBJ1-6
size: NA
D: NA
V: TRBV4-2
DNA: TGTGCCAGCAGCCAAGAACCAGGGATGGATTCACCCCTCCACTTT
CDR3: CASSQEPGMDSPLHF

J: TRBJ1-6
size: few
D: NA
V: TRBV20-1
DNA: TGCAGTGCTAAAGCCGAAACCTATAATTCACCCCTCCACTTT
CDR3: CSAKAETYNSPLHF

J: TRBJ1-4
size: NA
D: NA
V: TRBV29-1
DNA: TGCAGCGCTATTTTCAAGGGGGAAAAACTGTTTTTT
CDR3: CSAIFKGEKLFF

J: TRBJ1-5
size: NA
D: NA
V: TRBV5-1
DNA: TGCGCCAGCAGCGAATTCCCCGACAATCAGCCCCAGCATTTT
CDR3: CASSEFPDNQPQHF

J: TRBJ1-5
size: NA
D: NA
V: TRBV5-6
DNA: TGTGCCAGCAGCTTGGGTACAGCGATACGAGCCCAGCATTTT
CDR3: CASSLGTAIRAQHF

J: TRBJ2-1
size: NA
D: NA
V: TRBV4-3
DNA: TGCGCCAGCAGCCAAGGCCTGGGAGAGCCCTACAATGAGCAGTTCTTC
CDR3: CASSQGLGEPYNEQFF

J: TRBJ1-5
size: NA
D: NA
V: TRBV24-1
DNA: TGTGCCACCAGTGATGATAACAATCAGCCCCAGCATTTT
CDR3: CATSDDNNQPQHF

J: TRBJ1-2
size: many
D: TRBD1
V: TRBV6-5
DNA: TGTGCCAGCAGTTACTCGGGACAGGGCAACTATGGCTACACCTTC
CDR3: CASSYSGQGNYGYTF

J: TRBJ2-2
size: NA
D: NA
V: TRBV5-1
DNA: TGCGCCAGCAGCTTGGTGGGCTTTCCGGGGGTGCTGTTTTTT
CDR3: CASSLVGFPGVLFF

J: TRBJ1-1
size: NA
D: NA
V: TRBV29-1
DNA: TGCAGCGTTGGATTTACAGGGATAGGGAACACTGAAGCTTTCTTT
CDR3: CSVGFTGIGNTEAFF

J: TRBJ1-5
size: NA
D: TRBD1
V: TRBV20-1
DNA: TGCAGTGCTGAGCAGGGGGCGCGGGATCAGCCCCAGCATTTT
CDR3: CSAEQGARDQPQHF

J: TRBJ1-1
size: many
D: NA
V: TRBV2
DNA: TGTGCCAGCAGTCGCGAAATGAACACTGAAGCTTTCTTT
CDR3: CASSREMNTEAFF

J: TRBJ2-4
size: few
D: NA
V: TRBV6-5
DNA: TGTGCCAGCAGTTGGGGAATTGGGGGGAAAAACATTCAGTACTTC
CDR3: CASSWGIGGKNIQYF

J: TRBJ2-1
size: few
D: TRBD1
V: TRBV7-6
DNA: TGTGCCAGCAGCGCGGGACAGGGTAAGGGTGAGCAGTTCTTC
CDR3: CASSAGQGKGEQFF

J: TRBJ2-2
size: many
D: NA
V: TRBV6-4
DNA: TGTGCCAGCAGTGACTCGACTACCGGGGAGCTGTTTTTT
CDR3: CASSDSTTGELFF

J: TRBJ1-4
size: NA
D: NA
V: TRBV7-9
DNA: TGTGCCAGCAGCTTAGGAAGCCTTGCAACTAATGAAAAACTGTTTTTT
CDR3: CASSLGSLATNEKLFF

J: TRBJ1-5
size: few
D: TRBD1
V: TRBV20-1
DNA: TGCAGTGCTAAAGGGACAGACTTTTATCAGCCCCAGCATTTT
CDR3: CSAKGTDFYQPQHF

J: TRBJ2-7
size: few
D: TRBD1
V: TRBV5-1
DNA: TGCGCCAGCAGCCTCCTCGCAGGACAGGGGGCAGGGGAGCAGTACTTC
CDR3: CASSLLAGQGAGEQYF

J: TRBJ1-1
size: NA
D: NA
V: TRBV20-1
DNA: TGCAGTGCTAGACTGATGAACACTGAAGCTTTCTTT
CDR3: CSARLMNTEAFF

J: TRBJ2-5
size: few
D: NA
V: TRBV5-1
DNA: TGCGCCAGCAGCCCCAGTGGGAACAACCAAGAGACCCAGTACTTC
CDR3: CASSPSGNNQETQYF

J: TRBJ2-5
size: few
D: NA
V: TRBV2
DNA: TGTGCCAGCAGCCCCAATTCAGGGGTCCAAGAGACCCAGTACTTC
CDR3: CASSPNSGVQETQYF

J: TRBJ2-3
size: few
D: NA
V: TRBV4-2
DNA: TGTGCCAGCAGCCCGGTCGACACAGATACGCAGTATTTT
CDR3: CASSPVDTDTQYF

J: TRBJ2-2
size: few
D: TRBD2
V: TRBV4-1
DNA: TGCGCCAGCAGCCCCCTGGGAGGGCTAGGCAACACCGGGGAGCTGTTTTTT
CDR3: CASSPLGGLGNTGELFF

J: TRBJ1-1
size: NA
D: NA
V: TRBV7-2
DNA: TGTGCCAGCAGCTTAGTTGGAATAGGCACTGAAGCTTTCTTT
CDR3: CASSLVGIGTEAFF

J: TRBJ1-2
size: few
D: NA
V: TRBV15
DNA: TGTGCCACCAGCAGAGCAGGGAGTGGCTACACCTTC
CDR3: CATSRAGSGYTF

J: TRBJ2-1
size: NA
D: NA
V: TRBV4-1
DNA: TGCGCCAGCAGCCAAGCACCAAACAATGAGCAGTTCTTC
CDR3: CASSQAPNNEQFF

J: TRBJ2-4
size: few
D: TRBD1
V: TRBV6-6
DNA: TGTGCCAGCAGTTACTTGGGACAGGGGGAATACTTC
CDR3: CASSYLGQGEYF

J: TRBJ2-1
size: few
D: TRBD2
V: TRBV7-2
DNA: TGTGCCAGCAGCTTAGCGTTACTAGCGGGGACCCGGAACAATGAGCAGTTCTTC
CDR3: CASSLALLAGTRNNEQFF

J: TRBJ2-3
size: few
D: NA
V: TRBV9
DNA: TGTGCCAGCAGCGATACCCCCTTAACTAGCACAGATACGCAGTATTTT
CDR3: CASSDTPLTSTDTQYF

J: TRBJ2-2
size: NA
D: NA
V: TRBV25-1
DNA: TGTGCCAGCAGTGAACTTAAGGACAGGAACACCGGGGAGCTGTTTTTT
CDR3: CASSELKDRNTGELFF

J: TRBJ1-2
size: NA
D: NA
V: TRBV12-3/TRBV12-4
DNA: TGTGCCAGCAGTCAGGAAGACCCTATTTTTGGTGGCTACACCTTC
CDR3: CASSQEDPIFGGYTF

J: TRBJ1-4
size: NA
D: NA
V: TRBV5-1
DNA: TGCGCCAGCAGCTTGAGCGGGACAACTAATGAAAAACTGTTTTTT
CDR3: CASSLSGTTNEKLFF

J: TRBJ2-7
size: NA
D: TRBD1
V: TRBV7-2
DNA: TGTGCCAGCAGCTTCGACGACAGGGCACCCTACGAGCAGTACTTC
CDR3: CASSFDDRAPYEQYF

J: TRBJ2-5
size: few
D: TRBD1
V: TRBV6-2/TRBV6-3
DNA: TGTGCCAGCAGTGGGGGACAGTGGGAGACCCAGTACTTC
CDR3: CASSGGQWETQYF

J: TRBJ2-1
size: NA
D: NA
V: TRBV4-3
DNA: TGCGCCAGCAGCCCTAGCCCGTACAATGAGCAGTTCTTC
CDR3: CASSPSPYNEQFF

J: TRBJ1-5
size: many
D: TRBD1
V: TRBV12-3/TRBV12-4
DNA: TGTGCCAGCAGTTTACACAGGGGGTCTGGTCAGCCCCAGCATTTT
CDR3: CASSLHRGSGQPQHF

J: TRBJ2-5
size: few
D: NA
V: TRBV2
DNA: TGTGCCAGCAGTGAAGTTGTACAAGGAGAGACCCAGTACTTC
CDR3: CASSEVVQGETQYF